These T cell receptor beta chains were read from a single sample in a study of cytomegalovirus exposure and HLA in healthy donors. The repertoire was sequenced with immunoSEQ multiplex PCR; TCRdb's copy has only in-frame clones and lacks some. In the table there are 150,000 to 200,000 clones, roughly 87% of which are singletons. The sequenced sample was PBMCs. These TCRs come from a man over 45 in good health and CMV-seropositive. CDR3s include the opening cysteine and the closing phenylalanine or tryptophan. The D gene is left open where the match is weak. Clone size is not always given. Where it is, it says once, few, many or a class for expanded clones.

TRBJ1-2	TRBD1	TRBV5-4	.	CASRQQGAQYGYTF	TGTGCCAGCAGACAACAGGGGGCGCAATATGGCTACACCTTC
TRBJ1-1	.	TRBV15	.	CATSRDQGNTEAFF	TGTGCCACCAGCAGAGATCAGGGGAACACTGAAGCTTTCTTT
TRBJ2-3	.	TRBV27	.	CASSLDPYRVTDTQYF	TGTGCCAGCAGTCTCGACCCATACAGAGTCACAGATACGCAGTATTTT
TRBJ2-5	TRBD2	TRBV28	.	CASSPMGERGLKETQYF	TGTGCCAGCAGCCCTATGGGGGAGCGGGGCCTAAAAGAGACCCAGTACTTC
TRBJ1-1	.	TRBV7-8	.	CASSLSARGTEAFF	TGTGCCAGCAGCTTATCGGCCCGGGGCACTGAAGCTTTCTTT
TRBJ2-5	.	TRBV5-1	once	CASRPAGNNQETQYF	TGCGCCAGCAGACCAGCAGGCAACAACCAAGAGACCCAGTACTTC
TRBJ2-7	TRBD2	TRBV19	.	CASSREPGLAGGYEQYF	TGTGCCAGTAGTAGGGAACCGGGACTAGCGGGAGGCTACGAGCAGTACTTC
TRBJ1-1	TRBD1	TRBV7-9	.	CASSLEGANTEAFF	TGTGCCAGCAGCTTAGAGGGGGCCAACACTGAAGCTTTCTTT
TRBJ2-4	.	TRBV28	.	CASSEGQSQYF	TGTGCCAGCAGTGAAGGACAGTCTCAGTACTTC
TRBJ2-7	.	TRBV7-2	few	CASSPAGLSYEQYF	TGTGCCAGCAGCCCCGCGGGATTAAGCTACGAGCAGTACTTC
TRBJ2-5	TRBD1	TRBV11-2	.	CASSLGDRVGQETQYF	TGTGCCAGCAGCTTGGGGGACAGGGTAGGGCAAGAGACCCAGTACTTC
TRBJ1-1	TRBD1	TRBV5-1	.	CASRTGTGWAFF	TGCGCCAGCAGAACCGGGACAGGGTGGGCTTTCTTT
TRBJ2-3	TRBD1	TRBV5-4	.	CASSFLVTGGTDTQYF	TGTGCCAGCAGCTTTTTGGTTACAGGGGGCACGGATACGCAGTATTTT
TRBJ1-1	.	TRBV5-5	.	CASTRPGAGNTEAFF	TGTGCCAGCACCCGGCCAGGGGCGGGGAACACTGAAGCTTTCTTT
TRBJ1-6	.	TRBV9	.	CASSVDIGVNNSPLHF	TGTGCCAGCAGCGTAGATATAGGGGTGAATAATTCACCCCTCCACTTT
TRBJ2-3	TRBD2	TRBV6-6	.	CASSYGAGVSDTQYF	TGTGCCAGCAGTTACGGAGCGGGAGTGTCAGATACGCAGTATTTT
TRBJ1-1	.	TRBV6-6	few	CASSSGPSEAFF	TGTGCCAGCAGTTCTGGGCCCTCTGAAGCTTTCTTT
TRBJ2-5	.	TRBV6-5	.	CASSYEGSQETQYF	TGTGCCAGCAGTTATGAGGGATCCCAAGAGACCCAGTACTTC
TRBJ2-1	.	TRBV29-1	.	CSVADSLNEQFF	TGCAGCGTTGCGGACAGTCTCAATGAGCAGTTCTTC
TRBJ1-4	TRBD1	TRBV7-9	.	CASSLSPGGEGEKLFF	TGTGCCAGCAGCTTAAGTCCAGGGGGCGAAGGGGAAAAACTGTTTTTT
TRBJ1-1	TRBD1	TRBV5-1	.	CASSVTGRNTEAFF	TGCGCCAGCAGCGTGACAGGGCGGAACACTGAAGCTTTCTTT
TRBJ2-5	TRBD1	TRBV7-7	once	CASSLGQGYQETQYF	TGTGCCAGCAGCCTGGGACAGGGGTACCAAGAGACCCAGTACTTC
TRBJ1-2	.	TRBV27	few	CASRVREDYGYTF	TGTGCCAGCAGGGTCCGGGAGGACTATGGCTACACCTTC
TRBJ2-2	.	TRBV11-2	once	CASSPPETGELFF	TGTGCCAGCAGCCCACCCGAGACCGGGGAGCTGTTTTTT
TRBJ2-7	.	TRBV29-1	.	CSVEVGGPLYEQYF	TGCAGCGTTGAAGTGGGGGGGCCACTGTACGAGCAGTACTTC
TRBJ2-1	TRBD1	TRBV5-1	once	CASSFGEFRDRTYNEQFF	TGCGCCAGCAGCTTCGGGGAGTTCCGGGACAGAACCTACAATGAGCAGTTCTTC
TRBJ2-5	.	TRBV7-2	.	CASSLGRGPTMRWTQYF	TGTGCCAGCAGCTTAGGCAGGGGCCCTACAATGCGATGGACCCAGTACTTC
TRBJ1-2	.	TRBV5-5	.	CASSLQVDYGYTF	TGTGCCAGCAGCTTGCAGGTTGACTATGGCTACACCTTC
TRBJ2-1	TRBD2	TRBV6-1	.	CAGGAGGLYNEQFF	TGTGCGGGTGGGGCGGGGGGCCTCTACAATGAGCAGTTCTTC
TRBJ2-1	.	TRBV9	.	CASSVTGESYNEQFF	TGTGCCAGCAGCGTAACGGGGGAAAGCTACAATGAGCAGTTCTTC
TRBJ1-3	.	TRBV7-2	.	CASSLGQGAGNTIYF	TGTGCCAGCAGCTTAGGGCAGGGTGCTGGAAACACCATATATTTT
TRBJ1-6	.	TRBV27	once	CASSLTNSPLHF	TGTGCCAGCAGTTTAACAAACTCACCCCTCCACTTT
TRBJ1-5	TRBD1	TRBV5-1	.	CASRTGTGTGQPQHF	TGCGCCAGCAGGACCGGGACAGGGACCGGTCAGCCCCAGCATTTT
TRBJ2-7	.	TRBV7-2	.	CASSLSGADEQYF	TGTGCCAGCAGCTTAAGCGGTGCGGACGAGCAGTACTTC
TRBJ2-7	.	TRBV2	.	CASSEVLSYEQYF	TGTGCCAGCAGTGAAGTCTTGTCCTACGAGCAGTACTTC
TRBJ2-7	.	TRBV7-9	.	CASSRVRGGYEQYF	TGTGCCAGCAGTCGCGTCAGGGGAGGGTACGAGCAGTACTTC
TRBJ2-1	.	TRBV5-1	.	CASSLPTENEQFF	TGCGCCAGCAGCCTACCGACAGAAAATGAGCAGTTCTTC
TRBJ2-1	TRBD2	TRBV27	.	CASSSRGLAGVGEQFF	TGTGCCAGCAGTTCGCGTGGGCTAGCGGGAGTAGGCGAGCAGTTCTTC
TRBJ2-3	.	TRBV6-5	once	CASSVAETDTQYF	TGTGCCAGCAGTGTAGCGGAGACAGATACGCAGTATTTT
TRBJ1-3	TRBD1	TRBV11-3	.	CASSPGTGPSGNTIYF	TGTGCCAGCAGCCCAGGGACAGGACCCTCTGGAAACACCATATATTTT
TRBJ1-2	TRBD1	TRBV5-1	few	CASQGQNYGYTF	TGCGCCAGCCAGGGACAGAACTATGGCTACACCTTC